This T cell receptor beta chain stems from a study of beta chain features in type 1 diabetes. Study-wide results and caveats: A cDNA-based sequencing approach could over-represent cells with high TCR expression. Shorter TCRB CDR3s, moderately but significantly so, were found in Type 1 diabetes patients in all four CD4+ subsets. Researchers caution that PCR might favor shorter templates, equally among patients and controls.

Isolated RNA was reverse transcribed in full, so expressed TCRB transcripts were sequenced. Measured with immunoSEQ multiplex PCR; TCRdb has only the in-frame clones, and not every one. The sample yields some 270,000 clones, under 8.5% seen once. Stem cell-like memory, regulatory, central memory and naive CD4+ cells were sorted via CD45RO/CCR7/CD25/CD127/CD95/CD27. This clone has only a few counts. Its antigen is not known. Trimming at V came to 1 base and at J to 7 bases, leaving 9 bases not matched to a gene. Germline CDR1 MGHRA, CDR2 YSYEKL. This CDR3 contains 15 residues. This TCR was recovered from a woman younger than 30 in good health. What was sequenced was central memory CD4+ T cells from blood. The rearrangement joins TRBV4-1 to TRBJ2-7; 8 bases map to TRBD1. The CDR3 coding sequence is TGCGCCAGCAGCCAAGGGCAGGGGGCTCCATTGGAGCAGTACTTC. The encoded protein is CASSQGQGAPLEQYF.